The rows below give T cell receptor beta chains drawn from one sample of a study of blood T cell repertoires in COVID-19. Produced via immunoSEQ multiplex PCR; TCRdb's table is partial and in-frame only. The table has approximately 240,000 clones, around 87% seen once. Sequencing used PBMCs or T cells enriched from blood (not recorded which). The receptors originated from a woman younger than 45 with acute COVID-19. Each CDR3 is given with its conserved first and last residue. Fields, in order: D gene, clone size, J gene, V gene, CDR3 DNA, CDR3 protein. The D gene is left open where the match is weak. Expanded clones are given a class, and other clones once, few, many or no size at all.

>.|.|TRBJ1-4|TRBV28
TGTGCCAGCAGTTTGGGAGGTGGCTTGGGTGAAAAACTGTTTTTT
CASSLGGGLGEKLFF
>TRBD1|.|TRBJ1-2|TRBV28
TGTGCCAGCAGCCAACGAAGGAATGGGGCGGACAGGGGCTATGGCTACACCTTC
CASSQRRNGADRGYGYTF
>.|once|TRBJ1-2|TRBV9
TGTGCCAGCAGCCCAACAGTATACGATGGCTACACCTTC
CASSPTVYDGYTF
>.|.|TRBJ2-3|TRBV5-4
TGTGCCAGCAGCTTGATAATTTCTAGCACAGATACGCAGTATTTT
CASSLIISSTDTQYF
>.|few|TRBJ1-1|TRBV19
TGTGCCAGTATGTTAAAGTTCGGACACTGGAACACTGAAGCTTTCTTT
CASMLKFGHWNTEAFF
>.|.|TRBJ2-7|TRBV11-1
TGTGCCAGCAGCCCCGCCAGGTCCCCCCACTACGAGCAGTACTTC
CASSPARSPHYEQYF
>.|once|TRBJ1-1|TRBV30
TGTGCCTGGAGTTTGGGGCCGAACACTGAAGCTTTCTTT
CAWSLGPNTEAFF
>.|.|TRBJ2-5|TRBV19
TGTGCCAGTATGCGTGAGCGCGGGGAGACCCAGTACTTC
CASMRERGETQYF
>TRBD1|.|TRBJ2-1|TRBV12-3/TRBV12-4
TGTGCCAGCAGACAGGGGGCTTACAATGAGCAGTTCTTC
CASRQGAYNEQFF
>TRBD1|once|TRBJ1-6|TRBV5-5
TGTGCCAGCAGCTTGGGAGGGACAGGAGCTTCCTCCTATAATTCACCCCTCCACTTT
CASSLGGTGASSYNSPLHF
>.|.|TRBJ2-2|TRBV19
TGTGCCAGTATGGCTGGCAGGGCTGGCACCGGGGAGCTGTTTTTT
CASMAGRAGTGELFF
>.|.|TRBJ1-5|TRBV28
TGTGCCAGCAGGTTGGGGGGGACGGATCAGCCCCAGCATTTT
CASRLGGTDQPQHF
>TRBD1|.|TRBJ1-5|TRBV10-3
TGTGCCATCAGTGAGTCGAGGGGGCCTGGGGAGCCCCAGCATTTT
CAISESRGPGEPQHF
>.|.|TRBJ2-2|TRBV6-5
TGTGCCAGCACCACTAGCCCCGGGGAGCTGTTTTTT
CASTTSPGELFF
>TRBD1|few|TRBJ1-4|TRBV10-2
TGCGCCAGCAGTGAGCTCGGGACAGCGGATGAAAAACTGTTTTTT
CASSELGTADEKLFF
>TRBD1|.|TRBJ1-6|TRBV5-6
TGTGCCAGCAGCCTAAACAGGGGTATCAGTGCGGGATCACCCCTCCACTTT
CASSLNRGISAGSPLHF
>TRBD1|.|TRBJ1-5|TRBV28
TGTGCCAGCAGTCCGAGACAGGGCCCACAGCCCCAGCATTTT
CASSPRQGPQPQHF
>.|.|TRBJ2-3|TRBV2
TGTGCCAGCAGTGAAGTTTGGAGTGCAGATACGCAGTATTTT
CASSEVWSADTQYF
>.|.|TRBJ2-7|TRBV19
TGTGCCAGTAGTAGGACTATAACCTACGAGCAGTACTTC
CASSRTITYEQYF
>.|.|TRBJ2-7|TRBV5-1
TGCGCCAGCAGCTTGGCCTCTACAGGGTCCTACGAGCAGTACTTC
CASSLASTGSYEQYF
>.|.|TRBJ1-2|TRBV5-1
TGCGCCAGCAGCTTGGACTGGGGGCCGGGGGGCTACACCTTC
CASSLDWGPGGYTF
>TRBD2|.|TRBJ2-5|TRBV5-6
TGTGCCAGCAGCTTGGAGGGCCTAGCGGGAGCCCAAGAGACCCAGTACTTC
CASSLEGLAGAQETQYF